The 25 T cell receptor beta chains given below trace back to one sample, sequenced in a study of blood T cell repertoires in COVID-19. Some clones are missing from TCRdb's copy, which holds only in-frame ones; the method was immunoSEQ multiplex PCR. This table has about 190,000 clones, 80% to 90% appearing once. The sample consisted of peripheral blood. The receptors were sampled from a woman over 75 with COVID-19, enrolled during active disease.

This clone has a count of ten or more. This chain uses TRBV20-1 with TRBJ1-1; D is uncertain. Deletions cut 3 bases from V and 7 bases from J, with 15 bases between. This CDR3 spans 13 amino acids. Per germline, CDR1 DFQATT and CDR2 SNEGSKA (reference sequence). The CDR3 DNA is TGCAGTGCTAGTAACGCCGACTCCAGTGAAGCTTTCTTT. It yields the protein CSASNADSSEAFF.

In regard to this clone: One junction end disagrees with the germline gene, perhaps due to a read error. The CDR3 loop is CASSLTSGAYNEQFF. In DNA form, the CDR3 reads TGTGCTAGCAGCTTAACTAGCGGCGCCTACAATGAGCAGTTCTTC. The V and J genes are TRBV7-7 and TRBJ2-1, with 8 bases aligning to TRBD2. Germline-derived CDR1 and CDR2 are SSHAT and FNYEAQ (reference sequence). The CDR3 runs to 15 residues. Based on the CDR3 plus reference TRBV7-7 and TRBJ2-1, the full variable domain is GAGVSQSPRYKVTKRGQDVTLRCDPISSHATLYWYQQALGQGPEFLTYFNYEAQPDKSGLPSDRFSAERPEGSISTLTIQRTEQRDSAMYRCASSLTSGAYNEQFFGPGTRLTVL.

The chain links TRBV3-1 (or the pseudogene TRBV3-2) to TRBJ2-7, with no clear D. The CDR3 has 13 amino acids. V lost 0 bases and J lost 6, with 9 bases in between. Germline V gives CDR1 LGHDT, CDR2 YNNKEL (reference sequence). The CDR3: CASSQDSQAEQYF. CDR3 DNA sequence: TGTGCCAGCAGCCAAGATAGCCAAGCCGAGCAGTACTTC.

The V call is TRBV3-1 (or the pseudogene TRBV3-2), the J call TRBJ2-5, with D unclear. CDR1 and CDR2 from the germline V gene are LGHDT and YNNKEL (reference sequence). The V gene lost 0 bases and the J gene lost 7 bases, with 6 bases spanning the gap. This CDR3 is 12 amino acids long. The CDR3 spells CASSQDQVTQYF. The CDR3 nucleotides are TGTGCCAGCAGCCAAGATCAGGTGACCCAGTACTTC.

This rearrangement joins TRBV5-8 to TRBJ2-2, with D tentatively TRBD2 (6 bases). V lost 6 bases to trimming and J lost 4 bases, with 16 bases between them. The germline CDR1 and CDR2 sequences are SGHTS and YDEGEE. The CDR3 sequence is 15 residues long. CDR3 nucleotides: TGTGCCAGCAAGCCCGGCCAGGGAGGCACCGGGGAGCTGTTTTTT. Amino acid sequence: CASKPGQGGTGELFF.

This chain's CDR3 is CASSYGAGNQPQHF. The CDR3 DNA follows: TGTGCCAGCAGTTACGGGGCGGGCAATCAGCCCCAGCATTTT. The genes are TRBV6-6 and TRBJ1-5, with D tentatively TRBD1 (5 bases). Per the germline V gene, CDR1 is MNHNY and CDR2 is SVGAGI (reference sequence). Trimming shortened V by 2 bases and J by 2 bases, and 7 bases separated the two germline ends. The length of the CDR3 is 14 residues.

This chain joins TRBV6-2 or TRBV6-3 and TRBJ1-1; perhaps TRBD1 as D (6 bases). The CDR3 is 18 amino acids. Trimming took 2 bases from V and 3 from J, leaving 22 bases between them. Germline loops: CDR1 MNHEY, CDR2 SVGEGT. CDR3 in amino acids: CASSYDRMRAAGDTEAFF. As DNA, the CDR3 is TGTGCCAGCAGTTACGACCGTATGAGGGCCGCAGGGGACACTGAAGCTTTCTTT.

CDR3 protein: CSASSSRGDYGYTF. CDR3 DNA: TGCAGTGCTAGTTCCTCCCGGGGGGACTATGGCTACACCTTC. The rearrangement links TRBV20-1 to TRBJ1-2; tentatively, D is TRBD1 (5 bases). Per germline, CDR1 DFQATT and CDR2 SNEGSKA (reference sequence). The CDR3 sequence is 14 residues long. V was cut by 3 bases and J by 3 bases, with 14 bases left in between.

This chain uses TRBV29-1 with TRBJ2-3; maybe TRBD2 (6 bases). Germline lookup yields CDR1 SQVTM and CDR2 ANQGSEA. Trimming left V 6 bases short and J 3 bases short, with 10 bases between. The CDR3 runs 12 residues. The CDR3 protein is CSVGTDTDTQYF. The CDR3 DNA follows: TGCAGCGTCGGGACTGATACAGATACGCAGTATTTT.

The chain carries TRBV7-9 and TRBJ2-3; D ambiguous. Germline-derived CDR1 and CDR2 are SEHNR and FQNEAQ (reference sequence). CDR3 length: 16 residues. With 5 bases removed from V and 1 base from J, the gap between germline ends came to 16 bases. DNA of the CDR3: TGTGCCAGCAGCCCGCGGTCTCTAGGAGGCACAGATACGCAGTATTTT. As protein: CASSPRSLGGTDTQYF.

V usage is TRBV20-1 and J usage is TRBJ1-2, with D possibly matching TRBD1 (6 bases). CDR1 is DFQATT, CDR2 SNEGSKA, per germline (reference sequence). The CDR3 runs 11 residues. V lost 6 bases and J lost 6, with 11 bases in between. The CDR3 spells CSAQGMNGYTF. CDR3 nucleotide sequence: TGCAGTGCACAGGGTATGAATGGCTACACCTTC.

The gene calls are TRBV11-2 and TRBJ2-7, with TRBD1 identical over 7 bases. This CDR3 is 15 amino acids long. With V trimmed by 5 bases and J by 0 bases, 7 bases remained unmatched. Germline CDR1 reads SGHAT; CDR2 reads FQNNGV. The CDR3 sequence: CASSPATGPSYEQYF. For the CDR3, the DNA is TGTGCCAGCAGCCCCGCGACAGGGCCCTCCTACGAGCAGTACTTC.

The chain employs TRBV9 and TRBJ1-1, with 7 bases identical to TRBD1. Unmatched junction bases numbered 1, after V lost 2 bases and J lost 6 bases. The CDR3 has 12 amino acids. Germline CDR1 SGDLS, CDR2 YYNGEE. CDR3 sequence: CASSVQGAEAFF. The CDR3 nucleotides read TGTGCCAGCAGCGTCCAGGGGGCTGAAGCTTTCTTT.

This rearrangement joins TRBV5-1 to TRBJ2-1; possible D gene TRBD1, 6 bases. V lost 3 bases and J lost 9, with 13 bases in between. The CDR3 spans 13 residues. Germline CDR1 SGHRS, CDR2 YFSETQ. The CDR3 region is CASSWTDLTEQFF. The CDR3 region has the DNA TGCGCCAGCAGCTGGACAGATCTCACTGAGCAGTTCTTC. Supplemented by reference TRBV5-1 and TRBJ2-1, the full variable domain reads KAGVTQTPRYLIKTRGQQVTLSCSPISGHRSVSWYQQTPGQGLQFLFEYFSETQRNKGNFPGRFSGRQFSNSRSEMNVSTLELGDSALYLCASSWTDLTEQFFGPGTRLTVL.

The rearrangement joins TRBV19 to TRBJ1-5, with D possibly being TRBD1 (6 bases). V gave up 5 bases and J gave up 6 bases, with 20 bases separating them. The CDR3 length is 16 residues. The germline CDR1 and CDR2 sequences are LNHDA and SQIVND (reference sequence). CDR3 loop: CASSPLRGGGGQPQHF. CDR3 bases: TGTGCCAGTAGTCCCCTCAGGGGCGGGGGAGGTCAGCCCCAGCATTTT.

CDR3 sequence (DNA): TGTGCCAGCAGGAGGGTAGCAGGAAACACCATATATTTT. This sequence encodes CASRRVAGNTIYF. The chain recombines TRBV27 with TRBJ1-3, with D hard to call. The CDR3 length is 13 residues. The ends were cut back, 6 bases at V and 4 bases at J, with 10 bases in the middle. Per germline, CDR1 MNHEY and CDR2 SMNVEV (reference sequence).

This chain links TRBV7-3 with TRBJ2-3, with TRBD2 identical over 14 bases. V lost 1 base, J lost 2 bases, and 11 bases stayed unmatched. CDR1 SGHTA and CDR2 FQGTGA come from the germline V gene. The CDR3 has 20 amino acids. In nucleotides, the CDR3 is TGTGCCAGCAGCTTAAATCCCGGGACTAGCGGGGGCTTTCTCACAGATACGCAGTATTTT. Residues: CASSLNPGTSGGFLTDTQYF.

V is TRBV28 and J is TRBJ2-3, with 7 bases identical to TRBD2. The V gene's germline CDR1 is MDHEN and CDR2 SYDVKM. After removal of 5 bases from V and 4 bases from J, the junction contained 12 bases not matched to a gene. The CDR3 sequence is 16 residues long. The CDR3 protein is CASSPLSGIGADTQYF. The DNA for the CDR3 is TGTGCCAGCAGTCCACTGAGCGGGATAGGGGCAGATACGCAGTATTTT.

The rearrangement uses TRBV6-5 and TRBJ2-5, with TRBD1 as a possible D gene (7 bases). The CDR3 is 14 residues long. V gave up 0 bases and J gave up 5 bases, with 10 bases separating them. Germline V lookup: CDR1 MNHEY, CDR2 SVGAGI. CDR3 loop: CASSYSQGRETQYF. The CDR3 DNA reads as TGTGCCAGCAGTTACTCACAGGGGAGGGAGACCCAGTACTTC.

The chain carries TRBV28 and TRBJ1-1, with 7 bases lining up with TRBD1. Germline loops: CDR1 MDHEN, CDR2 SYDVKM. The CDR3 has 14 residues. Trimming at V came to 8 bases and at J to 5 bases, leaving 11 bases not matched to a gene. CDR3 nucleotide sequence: TGTGCCAGCGGTGAGACAGGGAGCATGACTGAAGCTTTCTTT. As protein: CASGETGSMTEAFF.

CDR3 DNA: TGCGCCAGCAGCTTGCCCCGGGACCCCGACGCAAGCGGGAGGGCCTTATACAAAAACATTCAGTACTTC. It encodes CASSLPRDPDASGRALYKNIQYF. This chain joins TRBV5-1 and TRBJ2-4, with 10 bases matching TRBD2. Germline V lookup: CDR1 SGHRS, CDR2 YFSETQ. This CDR3 has 23 residues. Trimming took 1 base from V and 3 from J; bases not matched to a gene: 25.

The CDR3 sequence: CASSPGLAESYEQYF. In DNA form, the CDR3 reads TGTGCCAGCAGTCCCGGACTAGCGGAGTCCTACGAGCAGTACTTC. The rearrangement joins TRBV28 to TRBJ2-7; 10 nucleotides match TRBD2. The CDR3 runs to 15 residues. The V and J ends lost 5 bases and 1 base, in that order; junction bases with no gene match: 5. Germline V CDR1 and CDR2: MDHEN, SYDVKM.

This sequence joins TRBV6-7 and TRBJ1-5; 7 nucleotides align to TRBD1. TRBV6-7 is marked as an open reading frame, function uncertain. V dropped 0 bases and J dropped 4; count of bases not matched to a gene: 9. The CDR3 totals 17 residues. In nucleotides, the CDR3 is TGTGCCAGCAGTTACTCGATTTACGGGACAGTTAATCAGCCCCAGCATTTT. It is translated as CASSYSIYGTVNQPQHF.

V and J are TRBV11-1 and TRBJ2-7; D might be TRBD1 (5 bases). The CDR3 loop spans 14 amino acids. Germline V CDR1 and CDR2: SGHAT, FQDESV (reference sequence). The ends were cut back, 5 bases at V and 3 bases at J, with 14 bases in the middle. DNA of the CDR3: TGTGCCAGCAGCAGTGAGCCCCAGGGCTACGAGCAGTACTTC. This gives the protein CASSSEPQGYEQYF.

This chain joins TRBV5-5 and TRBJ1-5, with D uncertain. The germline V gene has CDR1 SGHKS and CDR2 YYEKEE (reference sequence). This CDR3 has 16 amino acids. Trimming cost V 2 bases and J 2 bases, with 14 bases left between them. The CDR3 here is CASSFWGGMGNQPQHF. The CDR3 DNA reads TGTGCCAGCAGCTTTTGGGGAGGGATGGGCAATCAGCCCCAGCATTTT. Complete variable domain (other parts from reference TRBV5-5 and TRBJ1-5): DAGVTQSPTHLIKTRGQQVTLRCSPISGHKSVSWYQQVLGQGPQFIFQYYEKEERGRGNFPDRFSARQFPNYSSELNVNALLLGDSALYLCASSFWGGMGNQPQHFGDGTRLSIL.